These 32 T cell receptor beta chains were all obtained from the same sample, sequenced in a study of blood T cell repertoires in COVID-19. TCRdb's copy holds only in-frame clones and misses some; the assay was immunoSEQ multiplex PCR. The sample has about 35,000 clones, 75% to 90% seen once. The source material was peripheral blood. Receptors were obtained from a man aged 55 to 70 with active or convalescent COVID-19.

The chain links TRBV29-1 to TRBJ2-5, with TRBD2 identical over 9 bases. V was clipped by 7 bases and J by 5 bases; unmatched bases: 11. Per germline, CDR1 SQVTM and CDR2 ANQGSEA. The CDR3 sequence is 14 residues long. The CDR3 reads CSALTSGGYETQYF. For the CDR3, the DNA is TGCAGCGCCTTGACTAGCGGTGGCTACGAGACCCAGTACTTC.

This chain's CDR3 is CSVVDRATYGYTF. The CDR3 DNA reads as TGCAGCGTCGTGGACAGGGCCACCTATGGCTACACCTTC. The chain is built from TRBV29-1 and TRBJ1-2; 8 bases fit TRBD1. Germline V lookup: CDR1 SQVTM, CDR2 ANQGSEA. Losses at the gene ends were 6 bases for V and 4 bases for J; bases not matched to a gene: 7. The CDR3 contains 13 residues. Full variable domain (outside the CDR3, taken from reference TRBV29-1 and TRBJ1-2): SAVISQKPSRDICQRGTSLTIQCQVDSQVTMMFWYRQQPGQSLTLIATANQGSEATYESGFVIDKFPISRPNLTFSTLTVSNMSPEDSSIYLCSVVDRATYGYTFGSGTRLTVV.

The chain uses TRBV5-1 and TRBJ2-3; D is uncertain. V was shortened by 4 bases and J by 6 bases, with 18 bases between the two germline ends. The length of the CDR3 is 15 residues. Germline V lookup: CDR1 SGHRS, CDR2 YFSETQ. For the CDR3, the DNA is TGCGCCAGCAGCCTCGCCATCCCGGTTGTGGATACGCAGTATTTT. Amino acid sequence: CASSLAIPVVDTQYF.

J is TRBJ2-5 and V is TRBV29-1; 7 bases are shared with TRBD1. Germline lookup yields CDR1 SQVTM and CDR2 ANQGSEA. V shed 0 bases and J 10 bases; nucleotides not matched to a gene: 14. This CDR3 has 15 amino acids. CDR3 DNA: TGCAGCGTTGAAGATCTAGGGGGCGTGCCGAGTGGCCAGTACTTC. Amino acid sequence: CSVEDLGGVPSGQYF. Full variable domain (missing parts from reference TRBV29-1 and TRBJ2-5): SAVISQKPSRDICQRGTSLTIQCQVDSQVTMMFWYRQQPGQSLTLIATANQGSEATYESGFVIDKFPISRPNLTFSTLTVSNMSPEDSSIYLCSVEDLGGVPSGQYFGPGTRLLVL.

The rearrangement joins TRBV7-8 to TRBJ2-7; possibly TRBD1 for D (6 bases). The CDR3 runs 14 residues. Deletions cut 2 bases from V and 3 bases from J, with 11 bases between. CDR1 and CDR2 (germline): SGHVS, FQNEAQ. CDR3: CASSLRGSRYEQYV. The CDR3 DNA follows: TGTGCCAGCAGCTTAAGGGGGTCCCGCTACGAGCAGTACGTC.

The chain is built from TRBV28 and TRBJ1-6; the match to TRBD1 covers 11 bases. In germline, CDR1 is MDHEN, CDR2 SYDVKM. V shed 6 bases, J shed 2 bases, and the junction held 15 bases outside the gene matches. The CDR3 contains 20 residues. CDR3 protein: CASRQTQGQGALTYNSPLHF. The CDR3 nucleotides read TGTGCCAGCAGACAAACGCAAGGACAGGGGGCACTCACCTATAATTCACCCCTCCACTTT.

The V gene is TRBV28, the J gene TRBJ1-4; 7 nucleotides match TRBD1. Germline values: CDR1 MDHEN, CDR2 SYDVKM. The V and J ends lost 6 bases and 0 bases, in that order; junction bases with no gene match: 13. The CDR3 totals 18 residues. The CDR3, as DNA: TGTGCCAGCAGGCGCGACAGGGCACGGACCACAACTAATGAAAAACTGTTTTTT. It is translated as CASRRDRARTTTNEKLFF.

This clone has a handful of counts. The V call is TRBV29-1, the J call TRBJ2-1; 7 nucleotides agree with TRBD1. The CDR3 is made up of 13 amino acids. Germline V gene lookup returns CDR1 SQVTM and CDR2 ANQGSEA. J gave up 8 bases and V 4 bases, and 8 bases lay outside the gene matches. CDR3 sequence (DNA): TGCAGCGTTGGGCCTACAGGGGCCCATGAGCAGTTCTTC. Protein product: CSVGPTGAHEQFF.

The V and J genes are TRBV18 and TRBJ2-1, with 7 bases aligning to TRBD1. Trimming at V came to 1 base and at J to 3 bases, leaving 3 bases not matched to a gene. Germline V gene lookup returns CDR1 KGHSH and CDR2 LQKENI. This CDR3 is built from 15 residues. The CDR3 DNA reads as TGTGCCAGCTCACCACAGGGGGCTTTCTACAATGAGCAGTTCTTC. Its translation: CASSPQGAFYNEQFF.

This clone was observed a few times. The chain has TRBV11-2 and TRBJ1-1; 7 bases are a match to TRBD1. The germline V gene encodes CDR1 SGHAT and CDR2 FQNNGV. Germline trimming cut 6 bases from V and 11 bases from J; bases unmatched to any gene: 15. The CDR3 runs to 14 residues. The CDR3 loop is CASSRTTGPSGAFF. The CDR3 DNA reads TGTGCCAGCAGTCGAACGACAGGGCCGAGTGGGGCTTTCTTT.

The chain employs TRBV7-9 and TRBJ2-2; a weak D match, TRBD2 (6 bases). Germline lookup yields CDR1 SEHNR and CDR2 FQNEAQ (reference sequence). CDR3 length: 14 residues. The ends were cut back, 10 bases at V and 6 bases at J, with 18 bases in the middle. CDR3 protein: CAIPGLRGSGELFF. The CDR3 DNA reads as TGTGCCATACCGGGACTTCGGGGTTCCGGGGAGCTGTTTTTT.

The chain couples TRBV6-6 to TRBJ1-1, with D hard to call. The germline gives CDR1 MNHNY, CDR2 SVGAGI (reference sequence). V lost 8 bases and J lost 4, with 11 bases in between. The CDR3 contains 12 residues. The CDR3 bases are TGTGCCAGCCTGACTGGTGGCACTGAAGCTTTCTTT. It is translated as CASLTGGTEAFF.

The chain is built from TRBV6-4 and TRBJ2-3; 8 positions match TRBD2. J lost 2 bases, V lost 6 bases, and 4 bases had no gene match. This CDR3 is built from 14 residues. The germline CDR1 and CDR2 sequences are MRHNA and SNTAGT. CDR3 sequence reads: CASSRAGATDTQYF. CDR3 nucleotides: TGTGCCAGCAGCCGAGCGGGGGCCACAGATACGCAGTATTTT.

CDR3 sequence: CSANSGHEQYV. The CDR3 bases are TGCAGTGCGAACAGCGGGCACGAGCAGTACGTC. This rearrangement joins TRBV20-1 to TRBJ2-7; TRBD2 is a possible D gene (6 bases). Germline V gene sequence: CDR1 DFQATT, CDR2 SNEGSKA (reference sequence). V lost 6 bases, J lost 5 bases, and 11 bases lay in between. The CDR3 extends over 11 amino acids.

V usage is TRBV5-4 and J usage is TRBJ2-5; 7 bases line up with TRBD1. V trimming: 4 bases; J trimming: 4 bases; junction bases outside the gene matches: 10. CDR1 and CDR2 (germline): SGHNT, YYREEE (reference sequence). The CDR3 has 15 residues. The CDR3 nucleotides are TGTGCCAGCAGCGTTGGACGAGGGGGCTCAGAGACCCAGTACTTC. Translating gives CASSVGRGGSETQYF.

CDR3 sequence reads: CASSEVWADYEQYV. Written as DNA, the CDR3 is TGTGCCAGCAGTGAAGTTTGGGCAGACTACGAGCAGTACGTC. The chain recombines TRBV6-1 with TRBJ2-7; D uncertain. Trimming shortened V by 1 base and J by 3 bases, and 10 bases separated the two germline ends. Germline CDR1 reads MNHNS; CDR2 reads SASEGT. CDR3 length equals 14 residues.

Details on this clone: Additional DNA sequences in this sample encode the identical CDR3. The rearrangement joins TRBV14 to TRBJ1-1; perhaps TRBD1 as D (6 bases). This CDR3 comprises 14 residues. Per the germline V gene, CDR1 is SGHDN and CDR2 is FVKESK. Trimming stripped 2 bases from V and 1 base from J, with 8 bases between. The chain's CDR3 is CASSQFRGNTEAFF. For the CDR3, the DNA is TGTGCCAGCAGCCAATTCAGGGGGAACACTGAAGCTTTCTTT.

In this sample, this clone turned up once. This chain links TRBV19 with TRBJ1-2, with D unclear. CDR3 length: 15 amino acids. The V gene lost 6 bases and the J gene lost 1 base, with 15 bases spanning the gap. Germline CDR1 reads LNHDA; CDR2 reads SQIVND (reference sequence). CDR3 sequence: CASSQDGSFNYGYTF. The DNA of the CDR3 is TGTGCCAGTAGCCAGGATGGGAGTTTTAACTATGGCTACACCTTC.

The gene calls are TRBV6-2 or TRBV6-3 and TRBJ1-5, with D uncertain. The CDR3 has 14 residues. V lost 2 bases to trimming and J lost 3 bases, with 8 bases between them. Germline-derived CDR1 and CDR2 are MNHEY and SVGEGT. This chain's CDR3 is CASSYDGFNQPQHF. In nucleotides, the CDR3 is TGTGCCAGCAGTTACGACGGGTTCAATCAGCCCCAGCATTTT.

The rearrangement joins TRBV11-2 to TRBJ2-7; D remains unclear. The CDR3 has 15 amino acids. Trimming pared 7 bases from V and 3 bases from J, leaving 19 bases between. Germline assignment: CDR1 SGHAT and CDR2 FQNNGV. CDR3 amino acids: CASNHPVRQVYEQYV. The CDR3 region has the DNA TGTGCCAGCAACCACCCCGTGAGGCAAGTCTACGAGCAGTACGTC.

The chain uses TRBV10-1 and TRBJ1-1, with TRBD1 matching over 8 bases. CDR3 length: 14 amino acids. With 5 bases clipped from V and 4 bases from J, the junction kept 6 bases outside the gene matches. Germline-derived CDR1 and CDR2 are WNHNN and SYGVQD (reference sequence). CDR3 nucleotide sequence: TGCGCCAGCAGTCCAGACAGGGGAGGCACTGAAGCTTTCTTT. Translated, it gives CASSPDRGGTEAFF.

V usage is TRBV5-6 and J usage is TRBJ1-6; a possible D gene is TRBD1 (6 bases). V was pared by 4 bases and J by 9 bases, with 17 bases between. Germline CDR1 and CDR2: SGHDT and YYEEEE. There are 15 residues in the CDR3. For the CDR3, the DNA is TGTGCCAGCAGCCGAGTATCAGGGGTCGGTTCACCCCTCCACTTT. Its protein is CASSRVSGVGSPLHF.

This chain uses TRBV6-2 or TRBV6-3 with TRBJ1-5; D is possibly TRBD1 (6 bases). Per germline, CDR1 MNHEY and CDR2 SVGEGT. The V and J ends lost 0 bases and 3 bases respectively, with 12 bases between them. The CDR3 is 16 amino acids. CDR3 amino acids: CASSYSGQRVNQPQHF. CDR3 bases: TGTGCCAGCAGTTACTCAGGACAGAGAGTCAATCAGCCCCAGCATTTT.

This clone was found once. The chain employs TRBV24-1 and TRBJ1-2, with D tentatively TRBD1 (6 bases). The germline V gene has CDR1 KGHDR and CDR2 SFDVKD. The length of the CDR3 is 13 residues. V lost 7 bases and J 0 bases, leaving 8 bases between the germline ends. CDR3 region: CATRPGANYGYTF. As DNA, the CDR3 is TGTGCCACCAGACCAGGGGCTAACTATGGCTACACCTTC.

The chain uses TRBV24-1 and TRBJ1-2; D gene unclear. The CDR3 is 14 amino acids. V was clipped by 0 bases and J by 2 bases, with 6 bases between them. In germline, CDR1 is KGHDR, CDR2 SFDVKD. The CDR3 protein is CATSDLWQNYGYTF. The CDR3 DNA reads as TGTGCCACCAGTGATTTGTGGCAGAACTATGGCTACACCTTC.

This clone was counted once. The V gene is TRBV5-4, the J gene TRBJ2-1, with TRBD2 identical over 14 bases. The junction had 5 bases not matched to a gene; V was cut back by 3 bases and J by 0 bases. CDR1 is SGHNT, CDR2 YYREEE, per germline (reference sequence). CDR3 size: 18 residues. CDR3 loop: CASSSTSGRALSYNEQFF. The CDR3, as DNA: TGTGCCAGCAGCTCGACTAGCGGGAGGGCCCTCTCCTACAATGAGCAGTTCTTC.

The chain couples TRBV28 to TRBJ1-1; TRBD1 agrees at 9 bases. Germline CDR1 and CDR2: MDHEN and SYDVKM. The CDR3 spans 15 residues. The ends lost 6 bases at V and 5 bases at J; junction bases unmatched: 10. In nucleotides, the CDR3 is TGTGCCAGCAGCTCCTATGACAGGGGGAAAACTGAAGCTTTCTTT. Encoded protein: CASSSYDRGKTEAFF.

This rearrangement joins TRBV7-2 to TRBJ2-3; 7 nucleotides match TRBD2. The V and J ends lost 0 bases and 6 bases, in that order; junction bases with no gene match: 15. CDR3 length: 18 residues. CDR1 and CDR2 from the germline V gene are SGHTA and FQGNSA. The CDR3 sequence: CASSLARTMGGPGDTQYF. The DNA of the CDR3 is TGTGCCAGCAGCTTAGCGCGGACTATGGGAGGGCCGGGGGATACGCAGTATTTT.

The rearrangement joins TRBV2 to TRBJ1-1, with 7 bases that match TRBD1. Trimming cost V 9 bases and J 4 bases; bases outside gene matches: 14. Germline-derived CDR1 and CDR2 are SNHLY and FYNNEI. The CDR3 runs to 15 residues. This CDR3 is CARRKTGNSGTEAFF. The DNA for the CDR3 is TGTGCCAGGAGGAAGACAGGGAACAGTGGCACTGAAGCTTTCTTT.

The CDR3 DNA sequence: TGCGCCAGCAGCTCTACAGGGATAAGGGGTCAGCCCCAGCATTTT. It specifies CASSSTGIRGQPQHF. The V call is TRBV5-1, the J call TRBJ1-5; TRBD1 is a possible D gene (6 bases). CDR3 size: 15 residues. Per germline, CDR1 SGHRS and CDR2 YFSETQ. Trimming took 3 bases from V and 6 from J, leaving 16 bases between them. The entire variable domain, with the rest obtained from reference TRBV5-1 and TRBJ1-5, is as follows: KAGVTQTPRYLIKTRGQQVTLSCSPISGHRSVSWYQQTPGQGLQFLFEYFSETQRNKGNFPGRFSGRQFSNSRSEMNVSTLELGDSALYLCASSSTGIRGQPQHFGDGTRLSIL.

V is TRBV7-9 and J is TRBJ2-5, with TRBD1 matching over 8 bases. Trimming cost V 4 bases and J 5 bases; bases outside gene matches: 9. CDR1 and CDR2 (germline): SEHNR, FQNEAQ (reference sequence). The CDR3 covers 15 residues. The CDR3: CASSSWTGLGETQYF. CDR3 nucleotide sequence: TGTGCCAGCAGCTCGTGGACAGGGCTGGGGGAGACCCAGTACTTC.

Comments on this clone: One junction end disagrees with the germline gene, perhaps due to a read error. The genes are TRBV6-1 and TRBJ1-2; maybe TRBD1 (5 bases). Germline values: CDR1 MNHNS, CDR2 SASEGT. The CDR3 runs to 12 residues. The CDR3: CASSEGHQGKLF. The CDR3 DNA sequence: TGTGCCAGCAGCGAAGGCCATCAGGGCAAGCTCTTC.